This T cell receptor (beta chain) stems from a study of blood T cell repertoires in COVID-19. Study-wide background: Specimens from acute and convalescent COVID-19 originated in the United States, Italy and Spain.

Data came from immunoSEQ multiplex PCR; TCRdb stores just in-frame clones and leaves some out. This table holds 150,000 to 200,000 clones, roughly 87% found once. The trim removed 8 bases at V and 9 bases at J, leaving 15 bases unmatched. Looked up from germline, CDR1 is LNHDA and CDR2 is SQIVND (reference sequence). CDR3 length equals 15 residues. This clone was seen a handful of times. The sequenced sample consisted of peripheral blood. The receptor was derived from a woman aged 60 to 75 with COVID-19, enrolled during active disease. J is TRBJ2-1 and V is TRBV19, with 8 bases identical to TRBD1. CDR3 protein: CASLDETGVGGEQFF. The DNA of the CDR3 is TGTGCCAGTCTTGACGAGACAGGGGTTGGCGGTGAGCAGTTCTTC. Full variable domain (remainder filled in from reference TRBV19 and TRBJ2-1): DGGITQSPKYLFRKEGQNVTLSCEQNLNHDAMYWYRQDPGQGLRLIYYSQIVNDFQKGDIAEGYSVSREKKESFPLTVTSAQKNPTAFYLCASLDETGVGGEQFFGPGTRLTVL.